This T cell receptor (beta chain) was found in a study of blood T cells in healthy people across ages. Sample-barcoded 5' priming and a J-beta primer mix drove a second PCR of about 6 to 12 cycles. Every molecule of cDNA carried a tag from a template-switch adaptor with 12 random nucleotides. TCRdb independently ran MiXCR on the 5' RACE reads; one entry per CDR3 protein. In the table there are 1.5 million or so distinct CDR3 sequences, roughly two fifths of which are singletons. This clonotype was seen more than once but under ten times. V was clipped by 5 bases and J by 6 bases; unmatched bases: 12. CDR1 and CDR2 from the germline V gene are SGHNT and YYREEE (reference sequence). The CDR3 contains 15 residues.

The chain couples TRBV5-4 to TRBJ2-3; the match to TRBD1 covers 7 bases. The receptor was isolated from a woman younger than 35 in good health. The sequencing input was blood. The CDR3 region has the DNA TGTGCCAGCAGTTTCTTACAGGGGTCGGGGGATACGCAGTATTTT. Translating it yields CASSFLQGSGDTQYF.